Shown below are 12 T cell receptor beta chains from a single sample sequenced in a study of blood T cell repertoires in COVID-19. Repertoires were generated with immunoSEQ multiplex PCR, while TCRdb's copy carries only in-frame clones and drops some. The sample has under 140,000 clones, 75% to 85% seen once. The source material was peripheral blood. The receptors here all came from a woman in her sixties with acute or convalescent COVID-19.

This rearrangement joins TRBV5-6 to TRBJ2-3; the match to TRBD2 covers 8 bases. In germline, CDR1 is SGHDT, CDR2 YYEEEE. With V trimmed by 0 bases and J by 2 bases, 5 bases remained unmatched. This CDR3 is 16 amino acids long. The CDR3 region is CASSLVAGGFTDTQYF. CDR3 DNA sequence: TGTGCCAGCAGCTTGGTGGCGGGGGGTTTCACAGATACGCAGTATTTT.

V usage is TRBV4-3 and J usage is TRBJ1-6, with D tentatively TRBD1 (6 bases). The V end lost 4 bases, the J end lost 3 bases, and 13 bases lay between the germline ends. Germline CDR1 and CDR2: LGHNA and YSLEER. This CDR3 has 16 amino acids. CDR3 loop: CASSPDSQLYNSPLHF. The CDR3 bases are TGCGCCAGCAGCCCGGACAGCCAACTCTATAATTCACCCCTCCACTTT.

This chain connects TRBV30 to TRBJ1-4, with D perhaps matching TRBD1 (6 bases). This CDR3 is built from 16 residues. CDR1 is GTSNPN, CDR2 SVGIG, per germline (reference sequence). The V end was cut by 1 base, the J end by 6 bases, with 18 bases between. The CDR3 DNA reads TGTGCCTGGAGTGCAACCTCAGGGGTCTCTTATGAAAAACTGTTTTTT. Translated, it gives CAWSATSGVSYEKLFF.

The chain links TRBV29-1 to TRBJ1-1; D not resolved. Germline values: CDR1 SQVTM, CDR2 ANQGSEA. The CDR3 sequence is 13 residues long. V was pared by 3 bases and J by 4 bases, with 12 bases between. CDR3 DNA sequence: TGCAGCGTTGACCTCTGGCGGGGCACTGAAGCTTTCTTT. It encodes CSVDLWRGTEAFF.

The rearrangement links TRBV13 to TRBJ2-3; D unclear. The germline V and J ends were trimmed by 5 bases and 0 bases, with 3 bases remaining between them. The germline V gene encodes CDR1 PRHDT and CDR2 FYEKMQ (reference sequence). This CDR3 region has 12 residues. The CDR3 here is CASSPSTDTQYF. The CDR3 DNA sequence: TGTGCCAGCAGCCCTAGCACAGATACGCAGTATTTT.

This chain joins TRBV5-1 and TRBJ1-1; possibly TRBD1 for D (5 bases). CDR1 SGHRS and CDR2 YFSETQ come from the germline V gene. Trimming removed 4 bases at V and 1 base at J, with 11 bases between. The CDR3 totals 14 residues. This chain's CDR3 is CASSRGGTNTEAFF. CDR3 coding DNA: TGCGCCAGCAGCAGGGGAGGGACGAACACTGAAGCTTTCTTT.

This clone was seen once. This rearrangement joins TRBV10-3 to TRBJ1-2; 10 nucleotides align to TRBD1. Trimming at V came to 3 bases and at J to 8 bases, leaving 15 bases not matched to a gene. This CDR3 contains 17 residues. Looked up from germline, CDR1 is ENHRY and CDR2 is SYGVKD. In nucleotides, the CDR3 is TGTGCCATCAGTGATGCCGGACAGGGGGTTATCGGTGGGGGCTACACCTTC. Encoded protein: CAISDAGQGVIGGGYTF.

This chain uses TRBV10-1 with TRBJ1-1; unclear D gene. The germline gives CDR1 WNHNN, CDR2 SYGVQD (reference sequence). CDR3 length equals 15 residues. V was clipped by 5 bases and J by 5 bases, with 18 bases between them. This chain's CDR3 is CASSHNQTWWTEAFF. In DNA, the CDR3 is TGCGCCAGCAGTCATAATCAAACTTGGTGGACTGAAGCTTTCTTT.

The genes are TRBV7-8 and TRBJ1-1; no clear D. Deletions cut 1 base from V and 4 bases from J, with 10 bases between. Germline V CDR1 and CDR2: SGHVS, FQNEAQ. There are 14 residues in the CDR3. The DNA of the CDR3 is TGTGCCAGCAGCTTAGTAGAGGGCCTCACTGAAGCTTTCTTT. It translates to CASSLVEGLTEAFF.

The chain recombines TRBV11-2 with TRBJ2-1, with D maybe TRBD1 (6 bases). Trimming shortened V by 2 bases and J by 4 bases, and 12 bases separated the two germline ends. The CDR3 covers 15 residues. Germline CDR1 SGHAT, CDR2 FQNNGV. CDR3 sequence (DNA): TGTGCCAGCAGCTTATTGCCAGGGACATACAATGAGCAGTTCTTC. Encoded protein: CASSLLPGTYNEQFF.

V usage is TRBV12-5 and J usage is TRBJ1-1; 9 nucleotides match TRBD1. This CDR3 region has 12 residues. CDR1 and CDR2 (germline): LGHNT, FRNRAP. Unmatched junction bases numbered 9, after V lost 9 bases and J lost 10 bases. The CDR3 loop is CASRDRESLAFF. Written as DNA, the CDR3 is TGTGCTAGCCGGGACAGGGAAAGTTTAGCTTTCTTT.

The genes are TRBV7-9 and TRBJ1-4; 11 bases are a match to TRBD1. Germline CDR1 is SEHNR and CDR2 is FQNEAQ (reference sequence). The CDR3 totals 15 residues. The V gene end was trimmed by 3 bases and the J gene end by 7 bases; junction bases not matched to a gene: 4. CDR3 DNA sequence: TGTGCCAGCAGCTTCAGGGGGACAGGGGGTGAAAAACTGTTTTTT. It codes for CASSFRGTGGEKLFF.